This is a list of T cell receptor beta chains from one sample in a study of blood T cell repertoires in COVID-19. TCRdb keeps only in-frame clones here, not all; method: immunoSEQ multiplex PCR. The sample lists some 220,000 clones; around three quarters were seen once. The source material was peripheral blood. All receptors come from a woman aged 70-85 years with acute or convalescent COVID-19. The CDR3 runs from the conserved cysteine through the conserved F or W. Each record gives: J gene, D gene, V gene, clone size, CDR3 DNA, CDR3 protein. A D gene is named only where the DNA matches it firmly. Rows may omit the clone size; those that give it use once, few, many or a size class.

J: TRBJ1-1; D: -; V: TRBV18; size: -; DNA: TGTGCCAGCTCACAGGGGGAAAGCACTGAAGCTTTCTTT; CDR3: CASSQGESTEAFF
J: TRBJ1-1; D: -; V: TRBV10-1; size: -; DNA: TGCGCCAGCAGTCTCAAAGCGGACGGGACTGAAGCTTTCTTT; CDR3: CASSLKADGTEAFF
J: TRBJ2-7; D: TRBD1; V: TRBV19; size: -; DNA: TGTGCCAGTAGCACGGGACAGCTCTGGAGCGAGCAGTACTTC; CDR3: CASSTGQLWSEQYF
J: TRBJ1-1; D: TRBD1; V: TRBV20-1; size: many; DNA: TGCAGTGCTAGTCAGGGGGTCCCCACTGAAGCTTTCTTT; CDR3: CSASQGVPTEAFF
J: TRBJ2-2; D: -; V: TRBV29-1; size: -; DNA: TGCAGCGCCCGCACGGGGGTTGCGGGGACGGGGGAGCTGTTTTTT; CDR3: CSARTGVAGTGELFF
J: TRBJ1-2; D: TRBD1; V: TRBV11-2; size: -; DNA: TGTGCCAGCAGCAACCCAGGGGGCCATGGCTACACCTTC; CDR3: CASSNPGGHGYTF
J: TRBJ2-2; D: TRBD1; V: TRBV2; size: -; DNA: TGTGCCAGCACCGAAAGGCGAACAGGGGGGTTAAGGAACACCGGGGAGCTGTTTTTT; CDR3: CASTERRTGGLRNTGELFF
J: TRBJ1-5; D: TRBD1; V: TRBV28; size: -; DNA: TGTGCCAGCACCACCGGGACAGGGCATCAGCCCCAGCATTTT; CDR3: CASTTGTGHQPQHF
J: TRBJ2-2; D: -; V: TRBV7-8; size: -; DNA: TGTGCCAGCAGCTTAGATGAGGGCGGGGAGCTGTTTTTT; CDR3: CASSLDEGGELFF
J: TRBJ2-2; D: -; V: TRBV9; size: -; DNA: TGTGCCAGCACCTCCCAGGGGAGAGTAACCGGGGAGCTGTTTTTT; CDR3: CASTSQGRVTGELFF
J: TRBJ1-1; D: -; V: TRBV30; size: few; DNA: TGTGCCTGGAGTGATGATAGACAGTTTGAAGCTTTCTTT; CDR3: CAWSDDRQFEAFF
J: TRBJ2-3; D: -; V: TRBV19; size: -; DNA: TGTGCCAGTAGTACCTCCCAGGGCGGCACAGATACGCAGTATTTT; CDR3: CASSTSQGGTDTQYF
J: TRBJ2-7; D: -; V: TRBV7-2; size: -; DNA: TGTGCCAGCAGCCCACAACCGGGGAAGCAGTACTTC; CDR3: CASSPQPGKQYF
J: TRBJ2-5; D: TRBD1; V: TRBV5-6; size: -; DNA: TGTGCCAGCAGCTTACAGGGGGCGAAAGAGACCCAGTACTTC; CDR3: CASSLQGAKETQYF
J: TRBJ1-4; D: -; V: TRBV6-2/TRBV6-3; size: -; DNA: TGTGCCAGCAGTTACTCGAGAGCAACTAATGAAAAACTGTTTTTT; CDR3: CASSYSRATNEKLFF
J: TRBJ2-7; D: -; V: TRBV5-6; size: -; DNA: TGTGCCTACTATTACAGGGCATACGAGCAGTACTTC; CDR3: CAYYYRAYEQYF
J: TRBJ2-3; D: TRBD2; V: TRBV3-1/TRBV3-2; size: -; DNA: TGTGCCAGCAGCCAAGCTTCGGGGGGTAGGTTAGATACGCAGTATTTT; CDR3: CASSQASGGRLDTQYF
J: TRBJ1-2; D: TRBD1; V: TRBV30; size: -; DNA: TGTGCCGGAAGAGGACAGGGATGGACCTATGGCTACACCTTC; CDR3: CAGRGQGWTYGYTF
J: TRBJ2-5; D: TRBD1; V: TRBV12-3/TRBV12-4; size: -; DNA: TGTGCCAGCCCCAGGGGGCCCCAAGAGACCCAGTACTTC; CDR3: CASPRGPQETQYF
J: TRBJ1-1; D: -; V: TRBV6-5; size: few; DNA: TGTGCCAGCCTCGACTGGGGGCGGAACACTGAAGCTTTCTTT; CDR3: CASLDWGRNTEAFF
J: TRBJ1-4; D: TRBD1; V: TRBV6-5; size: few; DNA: TGTGCCAGCGGGAGGACAGGGCCTAATGAAAAACTGTTTTTT; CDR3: CASGRTGPNEKLFF
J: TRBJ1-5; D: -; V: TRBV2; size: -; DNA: TGTGCCAGCAGTGAGACGACTGGAGGTAGCAATCAGCCCCAGCATTTT; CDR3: CASSETTGGSNQPQHF
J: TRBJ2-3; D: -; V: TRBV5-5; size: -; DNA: TGTGCCAGCAGCCCCCCCCCGGGCAGGGGAGGGACAGATACGCAGTATTTT; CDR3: CASSPPPGRGGTDTQYF
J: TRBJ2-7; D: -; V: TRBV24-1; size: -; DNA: TGTGCCACCAGTGACCTCCCCTACGAGCAGTACTTC; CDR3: CATSDLPYEQYF
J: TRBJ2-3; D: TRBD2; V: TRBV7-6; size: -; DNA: TGTGCCAGCAGCTTAGTAGCGGGGGGGCCTGGTACGCAGTATTTT; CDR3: CASSLVAGGPGTQYF
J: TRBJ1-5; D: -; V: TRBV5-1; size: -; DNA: TGCGCCAGCAGCCCACAGGGTTTTGGCAATCAGCCCCAGCATTTT; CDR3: CASSPQGFGNQPQHF
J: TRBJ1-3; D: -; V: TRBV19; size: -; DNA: TGTGCCAGTAGTAAGGAGTCTCGATCTGGAAACACCATATATTTT; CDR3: CASSKESRSGNTIYF
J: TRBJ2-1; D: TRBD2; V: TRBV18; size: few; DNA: TGTGCCAGCTCACCACCAACTAGCGGGGGGGCAGATGAGCAGTTCTTC; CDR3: CASSPPTSGGADEQFF
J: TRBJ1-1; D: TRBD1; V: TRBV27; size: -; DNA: TGTGCCAGCAGTTTAAAGGGGGCGAACACTGAAGCTTTCTTT; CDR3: CASSLKGANTEAFF
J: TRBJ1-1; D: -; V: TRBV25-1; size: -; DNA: TGTGCCAGCAGTGATGGCACAGGGTTCCCTGAAGCTTTCTTT; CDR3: CASSDGTGFPEAFF
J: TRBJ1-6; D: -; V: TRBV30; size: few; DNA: TGTGCTTCGACCGGCGGAACTACACCTTGGAATTCACCCCTCCACTTT; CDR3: CASTGGTTPWNSPLHF
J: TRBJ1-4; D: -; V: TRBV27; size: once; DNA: TGTGCCAGCAGGACGGGTGCAACTAATGAAAAACTGTTTTTT; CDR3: CASRTGATNEKLFF
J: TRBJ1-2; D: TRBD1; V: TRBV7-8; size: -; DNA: TGTGCCAGCAGCACTTCTACGGACAGGATATATGGCTACACCTTC; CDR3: CASSTSTDRIYGYTF
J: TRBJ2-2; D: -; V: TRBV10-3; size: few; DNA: TGTGCCATCAGTGCGGGCACCGGGGAGCTGTTTTTT; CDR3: CAISAGTGELFF
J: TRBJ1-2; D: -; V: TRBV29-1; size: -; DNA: TGCAGCGTTGGGGCACGCTATGGCTACACCTTC; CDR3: CSVGARYGYTF
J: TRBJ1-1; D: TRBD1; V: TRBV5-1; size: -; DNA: TGCGCCAGCAGCTCGGACAGGAGGAACACTGAAGCTTTCTTT; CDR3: CASSSDRRNTEAFF
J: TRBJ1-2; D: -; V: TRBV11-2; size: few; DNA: TGTGCCAGCAGCCCCCAAGGACATACTGGCTACACCTTC; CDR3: CASSPQGHTGYTF
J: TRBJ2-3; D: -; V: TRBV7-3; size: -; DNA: TGTGCCAGCAGCTTAATGGGCCGGGGGACGTCCACAGATACGCAGTATTTT; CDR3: CASSLMGRGTSTDTQYF
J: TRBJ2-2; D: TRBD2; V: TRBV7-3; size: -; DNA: TGTGCCAGCAGCCTCTCAAGACTAGCGGGGTTTACCGGGGAGCTGTTTTTT; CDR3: CASSLSRLAGFTGELFF
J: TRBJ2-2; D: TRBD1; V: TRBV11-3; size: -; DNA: TGTGCCAGCAGCGCCGGGACAGGGTACACCGGGGAGCTGTTTTTT; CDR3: CASSAGTGYTGELFF
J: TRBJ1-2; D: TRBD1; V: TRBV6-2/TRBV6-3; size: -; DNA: TGTGCCAGCAGTCGGGGACAGGGGTCCTATGGCTACACCTTC; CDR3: CASSRGQGSYGYTF
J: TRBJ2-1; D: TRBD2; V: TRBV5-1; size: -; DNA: TGCGCCAGCAGCTCCTACGGACTAGCGGGAATTAGTGAGCAGTTCTTC; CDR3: CASSSYGLAGISEQFF
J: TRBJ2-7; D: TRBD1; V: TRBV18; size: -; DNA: TGTGCCAGCTCACCACAGGGGGCTATTTACGAGCAGTACTTC; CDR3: CASSPQGAIYEQYF
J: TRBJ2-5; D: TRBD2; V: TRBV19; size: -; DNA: TGTGCCACCGGGACTAGCGGCCGAGAAGAGACCCAGTACTTC; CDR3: CATGTSGREETQYF
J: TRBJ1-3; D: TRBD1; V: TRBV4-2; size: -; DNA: TGTGCCAGCAGCCAAGATCCCGGGACAGGGGGAAACACCATATATTTT; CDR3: CASSQDPGTGGNTIYF